Listed below are T cell receptor beta chains from one sample, sequenced in a study of blood T cell repertoires in COVID-19. Clones were sequenced by immunoSEQ multiplex PCR, and TCRdb holds only the in-frame ones, with some missing. This sample has hundreds of thousands of clones, with around 89% found just once. The specimen was peripheral blood. Every receptor here comes from a woman in her twenties or thirties with COVID-19, enrolled during active disease. CDR3s include the opening cysteine and the closing phenylalanine or tryptophan. The D gene is left open where the match is weak. A clone size is listed for some rows: how often the clone was seen (once, few, many), or a class if it is expanded.

>-|16|TRBD1|TRBV19|TRBJ1-1
TGTGCCAGTAGTACCGTAAAGGGACAGGGCAACACTGAAGCTTTCTTT
CASSTVKGQGNTEAFF
>-|13|-|TRBV9|TRBJ2-1
TGTGCCAGCAGCGTTCTTGCGGACAATGAGCAGTTCTTC
CASSVLADNEQFF
>-|14|-|TRBV7-9|TRBJ2-7
TGTGCCAGCAGAGACAGCTCCCACTCCTACGAGCAGTACTTC
CASRDSSHSYEQYF
>once|14|TRBD1|TRBV6-5|TRBJ2-7
TGTGCCAGCAGGAACAGGGGCCAGAGCTACGAGCAGTACTTC
CASRNRGQSYEQYF
>few|15|TRBD2|TRBV6-4|TRBJ2-5
TGTGCCAGCAGTGAGGGTAGCGGGGGACAAGAGACCCAGTACTTC
CASSEGSGGQETQYF
>-|13|TRBD1|TRBV7-9|TRBJ2-4
TGTGCCAGCAGCGCCGGGACAGAAAACATTCAGTACTTC
CASSAGTENIQYF
>-|13|TRBD2|TRBV4-2|TRBJ2-7
TGTGCCACCAGACTAGCGGGGACCTACGAGCAGTACTTC
CATRLAGTYEQYF
>-|16|-|TRBV11-3|TRBJ2-7
TGTGCCAGCAGCTTAGGTTACAGGACCCGATCCTACGAGCAGTACTTC
CASSLGYRTRSYEQYF
>-|16|TRBD2|TRBV7-6|TRBJ2-1
TGTGCCAGCAGCCACATAGCGGGGGGGACCTACAATGAGCAGTTCTTC
CASSHIAGGTYNEQFF
>-|15|TRBD2|TRBV24-1|TRBJ2-5
TGTGCCACCAGTGATGTAGCGGGCCGCCAAGAGACCCAGTACTTC
CATSDVAGRQETQYF
>-|16|-|TRBV30|TRBJ1-2
TGTGCCTGGAGTGGGTGGTACGACAGCTCTAACTATGGCTACACCTTC
CAWSGWYDSSNYGYTF
>-|15|TRBD2|TRBV6-2/TRBV6-3|TRBJ2-3
TGTGCCAGCAGCCTAGCGGGAGGCCTGGGGGATACGCAGTATTTT
CASSLAGGLGDTQYF
>-|16|TRBD2|TRBV7-2|TRBJ2-1
TGTGCCAGCAGCTTACTTCCGGGACTAGCGAACAATGAGCAGTTCTTC
CASSLLPGLANNEQFF
>-|16|TRBD2|TRBV7-2|TRBJ2-5
TGTGCCAGCAGCTTGATTGGCGGGGGGTTCCAAGAGACCCAGTACTTC
CASSLIGGGFQETQYF
>-|13|-|TRBV28|TRBJ1-6
TGTGCCAGCAGCGTCGGGAGGAATTCACCCCTCCACTTT
CASSVGRNSPLHF
>-|18|TRBD2|TRBV6-2/TRBV6-3|TRBJ2-5
TGTGCCAGCAGTTACCGTGTCGGGACTAGCGGTAGCCTTGGGACCCAGTACTTC
CASSYRVGTSGSLGTQYF
>-|14|-|TRBV18|TRBJ1-1
TGTGCCAGCTCTCTGGACAGTGCGAACACTGAAGCTTTCTTT
CASSLDSANTEAFF
>-|16|TRBD1|TRBV10-2|TRBJ1-2
TGCGCCAGCAGTGAGTTTCGGACAGGGGCGAACTATGGCTACACCTTC
CASSEFRTGANYGYTF
>-|15|TRBD1|TRBV19|TRBJ2-2
TGTGCCAGTAGTGGCCGACAGGGCCGATACGGGGAGCTGTTTTTT
CASSGRQGRYGELFF
>few|17|-|TRBV11-3|TRBJ2-1
TGTGCCAGCAGCTCGTTTGGGCGCCTGATGCACAACAATGAGCAGTTCTTC
CASSSFGRLMHNNEQFF
>-|13|-|TRBV11-3|TRBJ2-6
TGTGCCAGCAGGGGCCCCGGGGCCAACGTCCTGACTTTC
CASRGPGANVLTF
>-|12|-|TRBV6-1|TRBJ1-1
TGTGCCAGCAGTGAATTAGGGACAAGGGCTTTCTTT
CASSELGTRAFF
>-|14|TRBD2|TRBV10-2|TRBJ2-3
TGCGCCTCCACACTAGCGGGGGATACAGATACGCAGTATTTT
CASTLAGDTDTQYF